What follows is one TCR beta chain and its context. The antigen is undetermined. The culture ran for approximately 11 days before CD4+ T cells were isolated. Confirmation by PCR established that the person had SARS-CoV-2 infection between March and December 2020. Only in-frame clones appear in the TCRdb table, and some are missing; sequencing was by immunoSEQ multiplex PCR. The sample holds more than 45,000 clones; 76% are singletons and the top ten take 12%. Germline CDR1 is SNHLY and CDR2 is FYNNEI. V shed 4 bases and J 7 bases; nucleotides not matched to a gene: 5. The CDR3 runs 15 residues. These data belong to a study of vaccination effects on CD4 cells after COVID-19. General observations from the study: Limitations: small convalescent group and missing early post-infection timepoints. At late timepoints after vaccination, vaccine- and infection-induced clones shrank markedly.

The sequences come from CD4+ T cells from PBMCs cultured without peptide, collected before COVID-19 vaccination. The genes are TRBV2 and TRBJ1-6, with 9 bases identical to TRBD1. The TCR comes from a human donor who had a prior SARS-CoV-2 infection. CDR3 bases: TGTGCCAGCAGTGGGACAGGGGAGATGAATTCACCCCTCCACTTT. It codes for CASSGTGEMNSPLHF.